This T cell receptor beta chain originates from a study of CD8 T cells in Susac syndrome. The CDR3 sequence is 11 residues long. Trimming shortened V by 6 bases and J by 8 bases, and 10 bases separated the two germline ends. The germline V gene has CDR1 LGHNT and CDR2 FRNRAP. RNA totalling about 0.45 to 1 ug underwent reverse transcription with random hexamers. Using its own MiXCR run on the immunoSEQ multiplex PCR reads, TCRdb lists one record per CDR3 protein. Altogether 160,000 or so distinct CDR3 sequences are present, roughly 93% being singletons, with the ten largest covering just over 0.13%. The V gene is TRBV12-5, the J gene TRBJ1-2; D perhaps matches TRBD1 (5 bases). The sequenced sample consisted of CD4+ T cells from PBMCs. The clonotype comes from a human donor in good health. CDR3 amino acids: CASGREFGYTF. In nucleotides, the CDR3 is TGTGCTAGTGGCAGGGAATTCGGCTACACCTTC. Full variable domain (rest looked up from reference TRBV12-5 and TRBJ1-2): DARVTQTPRHKVTEMGQEVTMRCQPILGHNTVFWYRQTMMQGLELLAYFRNRAPLDDSGMPKDRFSAEMPDATLATLKIQPSEPRDSAVYFCASGREFGYTFGSGTRLTVV.